The 28 T cell receptor beta chains presented below share a single source sample, sequenced in a study of shared clonotypes between healthy human individuals. Profiled with immunoSEQ multiplex PCR; TCRdb holds only in-frame clones, not every one. The table includes about 2.3 million clones, roughly 93% detected once. The sample was naive CD4+ T cells from PBMCs. Subset denoted: CD45RA+ positively selected. The receptors derive from a young man in good health. Some clones in this sample may be carry-over from other donors' samples.

The CDR3 DNA reads TGTGCCTGGAGTACCTCTGGACGCCATCAGCCCCAGCATTTT. Translating it yields CAWSTSGRHQPQHF. The gene calls are TRBV30 and TRBJ1-5; D uncertain. CDR3 length: 14 residues. Germline assignment: CDR1 GTSNPN and CDR2 SVGIG (reference sequence). Trimming left V 2 bases short and J 5 bases short, with 13 bases between.

In this sample, this clone turned up a few times. The rearrangement links TRBV7-8 to TRBJ1-4; D remains ambiguous. Trimming took 1 base from V and 4 from J, leaving 10 bases between them. Germline V gene sequence: CDR1 SGHVS, CDR2 FQNEAQ. The CDR3 loop spans 15 amino acids. CDR3 region: CASSLERALNEKLFF. The CDR3 region has the DNA TGTGCCAGCAGCTTAGAGAGAGCCCTTAATGAAAAACTGTTTTTT.

The chain joins TRBV7-3 to TRBJ2-2; D remains ambiguous. V was trimmed by 5 bases and J by 8 bases, leaving 9 bases between them. The CDR3 is made up of 12 amino acids. CDR1 is SGHTA, CDR2 FQGTGA, per germline. CDR3 loop: CASSRAGGELFF. CDR3 DNA: TGTGCCAGCAGCAGGGCCGGTGGGGAGCTGTTTTTT. Together with reference TRBV7-3 and TRBJ2-2, the CDR3 gives the full variable domain: GAGVSQTPSNKVTEKGKYVELRCDPISGHTALYWYRQSLGQGPEFLIYFQGTGAADDSGLPNDRFFAVRPEGSVSTLKIQRTERGDSAVYLCASSRAGGELFFGEGSRLTVL.

The rearrangement joins TRBV29-1 to TRBJ1-1; a possible D gene is TRBD1 (6 bases). Germline V gene sequence: CDR1 SQVTM, CDR2 ANQGSEA. The CDR3 runs 12 residues. Trimming removed 6 bases at V and 2 bases at J, with 10 bases between. CDR3 nucleotides: TGCAGCGTAGCAGGGGTTAACACTGAAGCTTTCTTT. Its translation is CSVAGVNTEAFF. The whole variable domain, filled in from reference TRBV29-1 and TRBJ1-1, reads SAVISQKPSRDICQRGTSLTIQCQVDSQVTMMFWYRQQPGQSLTLIATANQGSEATYESGFVIDKFPISRPNLTFSTLTVSNMSPEDSSIYLCSVAGVNTEAFFGQGTRLTVV.

V and J are TRBV21-1 and TRBJ1-4. TRBV21-1 is a pseudogene locus. The CDR3 contains 16 residues. For the CDR3, the DNA is TGTGCCAGGCGAGACCGATCGGCCGACCAGGAGGAAAAACTGTTTTTT. This sequence encodes CARRDRSADQEEKLFF.

A note on this clone: Other DNA sequences in this sample translate to the same CDR3. The chain recombines TRBV2 with TRBJ2-7, with TRBD2 matching over 13 bases. Germline V gives CDR1 SNHLY, CDR2 FYNNEI. With V trimmed by 7 bases and J by 1 base, 4 bases remained unmatched. There are 15 residues in the CDR3. The CDR3 sequence: CASKRTSGSSYEQYF. The CDR3 region has the DNA TGTGCCAGCAAACGGACTAGCGGGAGTTCCTACGAGCAGTACTTC.

A single count supports this clone. This chain uses TRBV18 with TRBJ2-3; TRBD1 is a possible D gene (7 bases). The CDR3 extends over 13 amino acids. V lost 5 bases to trimming and J lost 4 bases, with 10 bases between them. Germline values: CDR1 KGHSH, CDR2 LQKENI. The DNA of the CDR3 is TGTGCCAGCTCAGCGGGACAGCCAGATACGCAGTATTTT. Residues: CASSAGQPDTQYF.

The J gene is TRBJ2-2, the V gene TRBV6-5; 7 bases align to TRBD1. The CDR3 is made up of 15 amino acids. The V gene's germline CDR1 is MNHEY and CDR2 SVGAGI. Trimming removed 6 bases from V and 5 bases from J; junction bases left unmatched: 9. Here the CDR3 DNA reads TGTGCCAGCAGGGCCCCAACAGGGGCAACCGGGGAGCTGTTTTTT. Its protein is CASRAPTGATGELFF.

This chain uses TRBV5-4 with TRBJ2-1; D gene uncertain. CDR1 SGHNT and CDR2 YYREEE come from the germline V gene (reference sequence). The CDR3 length is 12 residues. Trimming left V 3 bases short and J 3 bases short, with 4 bases between. The CDR3 DNA sequence: TGTGCCAGCAGCTCCGACTACAATGAGCAGTTCTTC. Protein sequence: CASSSDYNEQFF.

This clone was seen just once. The chain combines TRBV2 with TRBJ2-3, with 7 positions matching TRBD1. Germline V gives CDR1 SNHLY, CDR2 FYNNEI. This CDR3 spans 11 amino acids. The ends lost 6 bases at V and 13 bases at J; junction bases unmatched: 7. The CDR3 DNA is TGTGCCAGCAGCAGCGGACAGGTGGAGTATTTT. This translates into CASSSGQVEYF.

The CDR3 DNA is TGTGCCAGCAGTTGGGGCGGGACACCCCAAGAGACCCAGTACTTC. Protein product: CASSWGGTPQETQYF. The chain is built from TRBV9 and TRBJ2-5; D is tentatively TRBD1 or TRBD2 (6 bases each). The V and J ends lost 5 bases and 1 base respectively, with 15 bases between them. The CDR3 totals 15 residues. CDR1 and CDR2 (germline): SGDLS, YYNGEE.

The chain recombines TRBV11-2 with TRBJ2-1, with TRBD2 matching over 7 bases. The CDR3 is 17 residues long. V shed 0 bases, J shed 3 bases, and the junction held 8 bases outside the gene matches. Looked up from germline, CDR1 is SGHAT and CDR2 is FQNNGV. The CDR3 reads CASSLEFGASGYNEQFF. The CDR3 DNA reads TGTGCCAGCAGCTTAGAATTTGGGGCTAGCGGCTACAATGAGCAGTTCTTC.

This clone occurred once. The chain joins TRBV10-2 to TRBJ2-5, with a weak D call TRBD2 (5 bases). The CDR3 runs 13 residues. Deletions cut 8 bases from V and 5 bases from J, with 15 bases between. Germline V gene data show CDR1 as WSHSY and CDR2 as SAAADI. The CDR3 spells CASGSGLGETQYF. For the CDR3, the DNA is TGCGCCAGCGGAAGCGGCCTTGGGGAGACCCAGTACTTC.

The V and J genes are TRBV11-2 and TRBJ2-5; possible D gene TRBD2, 5 bases. The V gene lost 6 bases and the J gene lost 3 bases, with 14 bases spanning the gap. CDR3 size: 14 residues. The V gene's germline CDR1 is SGHAT and CDR2 FQNNGV. The CDR3 region has the DNA TGTGCCAGCAGGTCATGGACTGAGGAAGAGACCCAGTACTTC. Protein sequence: CASRSWTEEETQYF.

On this clone: Other DNA sequences in the same sample also yield this CDR3. V usage is TRBV18 and J usage is TRBJ2-2; TRBD1 is a possible D gene (6 bases). The CDR3 spans 15 residues. Trimming left V 4 bases short and J 0 bases short, with 9 bases between. Germline loops: CDR1 KGHSH, CDR2 LQKENI. The CDR3 sequence is CASSQDRSNTGELFF. CDR3 nucleotides: TGTGCCAGCTCACAAGACAGGTCGAACACCGGGGAGCTGTTTTTT.

This chain connects TRBV28 to TRBJ2-7; D is possibly TRBD2 (6 bases). In germline, CDR1 is MDHEN, CDR2 SYDVKM. Trimming removed 6 bases from V and 5 bases from J, with 17 bases in between. CDR3 length equals 14 residues. The CDR3 loop is CASSPREVRHEQYF. The CDR3 nucleotides are TGTGCCAGCAGCCCAAGGGAGGTAAGGCACGAGCAGTACTTC.

The gene calls are TRBV11-3 and TRBJ2-5; 8 nucleotides agree with TRBD1. The length of the CDR3 is 16 residues. Germline-derived CDR1 and CDR2 are SGHNT and YENEEA. With 5 bases clipped from V and 1 base from J, the junction kept 9 bases outside the gene matches. The CDR3 loop is CASSRGTGGGQETQYF. The CDR3 DNA follows: TGTGCCAGCAGCCGGGGGACAGGAGGGGGCCAAGAGACCCAGTACTTC.

The chain combines TRBV30 with TRBJ2-7, with TRBD2 matching over 8 bases. The CDR3 runs to 14 residues. Germline V gene lookup returns CDR1 GTSNPN and CDR2 SVGIG (reference sequence). With V trimmed by 4 bases and J by 2 bases, 7 bases remained unmatched. The CDR3 protein is CAWTGGQGAYEQYF. The CDR3 DNA reads TGTGCCTGGACGGGAGGGCAGGGAGCCTACGAGCAGTACTTC.

V and J are TRBV15 and TRBJ2-5; no firm D call. Germline V gene sequence: CDR1 LNHNV, CDR2 YYDKDF (reference sequence). The CDR3 extends over 13 amino acids. Trimming took off 1 base at V and 10 bases at J, with 13 bases between the two ends. The CDR3 region has the DNA TGTGCCACCAGCAGAGCCAATCTTGCGAGCCAGTACTTC. It translates to CATSRANLASQYF.

This clone was seen a single time. The chain has TRBV7-2 and TRBJ2-2; TRBD2 matches at 7 bases. This CDR3 contains 15 residues. CDR1 is SGHTA and CDR2 is FQGNSA in the germline V gene. Trimming took 4 bases from V and 9 from J; bases not matched to a gene: 11. The CDR3, as DNA: TGTGCCAGCAGCTCCCGGGGGGATGGGGGACGGGAGCTGTTTTTT. It translates to CASSSRGDGGRELFF.

This clone was counted a single time. V usage is TRBV6-1 and J usage is TRBJ2-3, with D hard to call. The ends were cut back, 7 bases at V and 5 bases at J, with 10 bases in the middle. Per germline, CDR1 MNHNS and CDR2 SASEGT. The CDR3 contains 12 residues. CDR3 sequence reads: CASTVIRDTQYF. As DNA, the CDR3 is TGTGCCAGCACAGTAATCAGAGATACGCAGTATTTT.

V gene TRBV7-2 combines with J gene TRBJ2-1; D possibly corresponds to TRBD1 (6 bases). This CDR3 region has 15 residues. V lost 5 bases and J lost 0, with 11 bases in between. Per germline, CDR1 SGHTA and CDR2 FQGNSA. The CDR3 loop reads CASSPQGSSYNEQFF. In DNA form, the CDR3 reads TGTGCCAGCAGCCCACAGGGAAGCTCCTACAATGAGCAGTTCTTC. The complete variable domain, with remaining parts taken from reference TRBV7-2 and TRBJ2-1, reads GAGVSQSPSNKVTEKGKDVELRCDPISGHTALYWYRQSLGQGLEFLIYFQGNSAPDKSGLPSDRFSAERTGGSVSTLTIQRTQQEDSAVYLCASSPQGSSYNEQFFGPGTRLTVL.

The chain couples TRBV6-1 to TRBJ2-6, with a weak D call TRBD1 (5 bases). The ends were cut back, 4 bases at V and 2 bases at J, with 9 bases in the middle. CDR1 and CDR2 (germline): MNHNS, SASEGT. CDR3 length: 15 residues. The chain's CDR3 is CASSAGQAGANVLTF. CDR3 nucleotide sequence: TGTGCCAGCAGTGCAGGGCAGGCTGGGGCCAACGTCCTGACTTTC.

Note on this clone: Germline and junction disagree at one end, which may indicate a read error. The CDR3 sequence: CASSSQTGGWVF. The CDR3 coding sequence is TGTGCCAGCAGCTCACAGACGGGAGGTTGGGTCTTC. The chain has TRBV7-9 and TRBJ2-7; TRBD2 matches at 7 bases. The CDR3 runs 12 residues. Germline CDR1 and CDR2: SEHNR and FQNEAQ (reference sequence).

V usage is TRBV29-1 and J usage is TRBJ2-5; 8 positions match TRBD1. CDR1 and CDR2 from the germline V gene are SQVTM and ANQGSEA. This CDR3 region has 12 residues. Losses at the gene ends were 4 bases for V and 5 bases for J; bases not matched to a gene: 3. Written as DNA, the CDR3 is TGCAGCGTTGGGGGACAGGCGGAGACCCAGTACTTC. It translates to CSVGGQAETQYF.

The chain combines TRBV28 with TRBJ1-2, with D perhaps matching TRBD1 (5 bases). The V gene's germline CDR1 is MDHEN and CDR2 SYDVKM. Trimming removed 4 bases at V and 7 bases at J, with 10 bases between. The CDR3 is 12 residues long. CDR3 loop: CASSSRASGYTF. The CDR3 DNA follows: TGTGCCAGCAGTTCCAGGGCGAGTGGCTACACCTTC.

This clone was found once. The chain couples TRBV7-9 to TRBJ2-2; 13 bases are a match to TRBD2. The CDR3 spans 19 residues. In germline, CDR1 is SEHNR, CDR2 FQNEAQ (reference sequence). The V and J ends lost 5 bases and 3 bases, in that order; junction bases with no gene match: 12. CDR3 region: CASSEKLRTSGRDTGELFF. The CDR3 DNA reads TGTGCCAGCAGCGAGAAACTCAGGACTAGCGGGAGAGACACCGGGGAGCTGTTTTTT. The entire variable domain, with the rest obtained from reference TRBV7-9 and TRBJ2-2, is as follows: DTGVSQNPRHKITKRGQNVTFRCDPISEHNRLYWYRQTLGQGPEFLTYFQNEAQLEKSRLLSDRFSAERPKGSFSTLEIQRTEQGDSAMYLCASSEKLRTSGRDTGELFFGEGSRLTVL.

Only a few counts were recorded for this clone. The sample holds other DNA sequences that translate to the same CDR3. V usage is TRBV7-9 and J usage is TRBJ2-3; the match to TRBD1 covers 7 bases. This CDR3 has 14 residues. V shed 3 bases and J 0 bases; nucleotides not matched to a gene: 0. In germline, CDR1 is SEHNR, CDR2 FQNEAQ (reference sequence). CDR3 DNA sequence: TGTGCCAGCAGCTTGGGACAGAGCACAGATACGCAGTATTTT. Translating it yields CASSLGQSTDTQYF. Full variable domain (outside the CDR3, taken from reference TRBV7-9 and TRBJ2-3): DTGVSQNPRHKITKRGQNVTFRCDPISEHNRLYWYRQTLGQGPEFLTYFQNEAQLEKSRLLSDRFSAERPKGSFSTLEIQRTEQGDSAMYLCASSLGQSTDTQYFGPGTRLTVL.